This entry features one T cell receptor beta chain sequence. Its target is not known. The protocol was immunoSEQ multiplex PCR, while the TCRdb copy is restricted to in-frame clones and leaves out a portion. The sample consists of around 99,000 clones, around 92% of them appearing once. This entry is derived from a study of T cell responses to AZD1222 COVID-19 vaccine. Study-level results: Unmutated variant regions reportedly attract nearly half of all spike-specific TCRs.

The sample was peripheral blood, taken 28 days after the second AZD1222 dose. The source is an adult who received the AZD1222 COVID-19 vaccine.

The CDR3 DNA reads TGTGCCAGTAGTATGAGGGCAGTTTCCCTTAGCAATCAGCCCCAGCATTTT. Translating it yields CASSMRAVSLSNQPQHF. The chain employs TRBV19 and TRBJ1-5; the D is unclear. The length of the CDR3 is 17 residues. V was shortened by 3 bases and J by 0 bases, with 15 bases between the two germline ends. Germline V gene data show CDR1 as LNHDA and CDR2 as SQIVND (reference sequence).